This T cell receptor (beta chain) was documented in a study of T cells in Graves' hyperthyroidism and ophthalmopathy. Turning to the study itself: Peripheral blood was secured at the point of initial diagnosis, before any treatment.

By proportion, this clonotype is medium-sized. Exclusion criteria comprised uncontrolled infection, other autoimmune disease, pregnancy or lactation. Amplification yielded TCR beta CDR3 regions, with RNA transcripts as the source. A first-round RT-PCR of the TCR CDR3 used the HTBI primer set. Each CDR3 protein is one row after TCRdb ran MiXCR on the multiplex PCR reads. Altogether 25,000 to 30,000 distinct CDR3 sequences are present, roughly 45% being singletons, with the ten largest covering 10%. Trimming removed 2 bases from V and 1 base from J; junction bases left unmatched: 4. The CDR3 extends over 15 amino acids. Germline assignment: CDR1 MGHDK and CDR2 SYGVNS.

The sequenced material came from blood. The genes are TRBV25-1 and TRBJ1-2; 7 bases are shared with TRBD1. This TCR came from a woman in her 30s with Graves' hyperthyroidism. The CDR3 here is CASSETRGVNYGYTF. The CDR3 coding sequence is TGTGCCAGCAGTGAAACCAGGGGGGTTAACTATGGCTACACCTTC.